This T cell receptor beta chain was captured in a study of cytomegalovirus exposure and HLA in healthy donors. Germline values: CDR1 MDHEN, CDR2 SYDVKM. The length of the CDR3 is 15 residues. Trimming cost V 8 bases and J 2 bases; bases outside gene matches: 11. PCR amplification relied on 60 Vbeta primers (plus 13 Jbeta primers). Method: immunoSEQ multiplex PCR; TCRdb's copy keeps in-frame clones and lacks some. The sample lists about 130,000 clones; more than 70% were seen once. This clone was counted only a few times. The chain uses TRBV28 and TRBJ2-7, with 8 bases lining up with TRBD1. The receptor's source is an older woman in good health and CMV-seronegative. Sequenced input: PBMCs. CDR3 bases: TGTGCCAGCGGCCTCAGGGACAGGAGAGCCTACGAGCAGTACTTC. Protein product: CASGLRDRRAYEQYF.